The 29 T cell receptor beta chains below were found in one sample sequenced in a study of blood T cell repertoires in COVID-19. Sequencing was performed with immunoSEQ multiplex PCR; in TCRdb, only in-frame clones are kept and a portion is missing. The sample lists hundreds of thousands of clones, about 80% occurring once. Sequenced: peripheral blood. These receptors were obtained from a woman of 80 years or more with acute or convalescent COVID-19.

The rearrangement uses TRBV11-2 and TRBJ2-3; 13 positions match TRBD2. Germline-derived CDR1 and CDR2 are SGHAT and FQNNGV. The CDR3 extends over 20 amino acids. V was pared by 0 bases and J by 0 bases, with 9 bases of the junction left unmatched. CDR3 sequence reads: CASSLDFRTSGSVSTDTQYF. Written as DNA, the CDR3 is TGTGCCAGCAGCTTAGATTTCAGGACTAGCGGGAGTGTTAGCACAGATACGCAGTATTTT.

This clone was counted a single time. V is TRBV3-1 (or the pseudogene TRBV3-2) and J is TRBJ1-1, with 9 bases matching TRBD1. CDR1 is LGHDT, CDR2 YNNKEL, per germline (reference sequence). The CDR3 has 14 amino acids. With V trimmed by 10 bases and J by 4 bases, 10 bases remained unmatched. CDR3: CATRDRAYTTEAFF. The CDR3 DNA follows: TGTGCCACTCGGGACAGGGCATATACCACTGAAGCTTTCTTT.

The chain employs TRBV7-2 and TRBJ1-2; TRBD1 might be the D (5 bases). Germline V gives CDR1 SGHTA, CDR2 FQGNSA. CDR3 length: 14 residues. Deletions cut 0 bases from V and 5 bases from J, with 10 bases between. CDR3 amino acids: CASSLAKGWYGYTF. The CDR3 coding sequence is TGTGCCAGCAGCTTAGCGAAGGGGTGGTATGGCTACACCTTC.

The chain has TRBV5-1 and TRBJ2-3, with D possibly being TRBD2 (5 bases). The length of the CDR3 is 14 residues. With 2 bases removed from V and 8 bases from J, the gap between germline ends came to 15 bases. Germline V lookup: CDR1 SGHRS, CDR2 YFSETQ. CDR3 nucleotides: TGCGCCAGCAGCTTACTAGTGGGAGAGGGTACGCAGTATTTT. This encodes CASSLLVGEGTQYF.

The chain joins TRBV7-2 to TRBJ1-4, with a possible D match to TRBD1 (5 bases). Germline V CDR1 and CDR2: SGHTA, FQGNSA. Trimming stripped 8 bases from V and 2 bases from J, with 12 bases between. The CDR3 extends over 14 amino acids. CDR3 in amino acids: CASSPGTTNEKLFF. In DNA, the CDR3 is TGTGCCAGCTCCCCAGGGACTACTAATGAAAAACTGTTTTTT. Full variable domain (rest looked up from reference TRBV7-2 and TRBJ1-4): GAGVSQSPSNKVTEKGKDVELRCDPISGHTALYWYRQSLGQGLEFLIYFQGNSAPDKSGLPSDRFSAERTGGSVSTLTIQRTQQEDSAVYLCASSPGTTNEKLFFGSGTQLSVL.

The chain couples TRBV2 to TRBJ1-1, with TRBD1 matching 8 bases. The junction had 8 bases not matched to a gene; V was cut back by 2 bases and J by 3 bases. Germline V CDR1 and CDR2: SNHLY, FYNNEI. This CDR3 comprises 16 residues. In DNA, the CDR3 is TGTGCCAGCAGTGAACTAGGACAGGGAGTGGACACTGAAGCTTTCTTT. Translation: CASSELGQGVDTEAFF.

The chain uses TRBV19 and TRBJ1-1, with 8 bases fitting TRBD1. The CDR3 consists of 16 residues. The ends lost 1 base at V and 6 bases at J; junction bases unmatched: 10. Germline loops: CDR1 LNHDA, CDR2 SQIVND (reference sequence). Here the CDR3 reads CASSIGLTGVRAEAFF. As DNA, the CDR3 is TGTGCCAGTAGTATAGGCCTGACAGGGGTTCGTGCTGAAGCTTTCTTT.

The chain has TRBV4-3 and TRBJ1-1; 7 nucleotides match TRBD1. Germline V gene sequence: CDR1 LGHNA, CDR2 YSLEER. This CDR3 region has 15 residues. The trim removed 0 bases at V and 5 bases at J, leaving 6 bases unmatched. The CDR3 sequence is CASSQERGRNTEAFF. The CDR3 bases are TGCGCCAGCAGCCAAGAGAGGGGGCGAAATACTGAAGCTTTCTTT.

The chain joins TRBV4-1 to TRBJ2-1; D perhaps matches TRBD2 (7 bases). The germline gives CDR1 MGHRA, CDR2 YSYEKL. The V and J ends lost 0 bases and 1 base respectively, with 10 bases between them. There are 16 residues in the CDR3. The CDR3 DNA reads TGCGCCAGCAGCCAAGATGCGGGGGCGTCCTACAATGAGCAGTTCTTC. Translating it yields CASSQDAGASYNEQFF.

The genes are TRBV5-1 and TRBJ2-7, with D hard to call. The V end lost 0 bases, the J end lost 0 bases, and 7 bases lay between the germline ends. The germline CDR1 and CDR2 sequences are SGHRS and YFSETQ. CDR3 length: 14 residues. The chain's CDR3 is CASSLDTRSYEQYF. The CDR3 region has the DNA TGCGCCAGCAGCTTGGATACGCGCTCCTACGAGCAGTACTTC.

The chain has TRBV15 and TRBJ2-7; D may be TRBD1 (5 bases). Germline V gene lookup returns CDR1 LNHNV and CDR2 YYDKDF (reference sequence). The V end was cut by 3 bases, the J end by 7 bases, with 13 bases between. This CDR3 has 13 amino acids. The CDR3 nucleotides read TGTGCCACCAGCAGCCGACAGCCTCGGGAGCAGTACTTC. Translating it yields CATSSRQPREQYF.

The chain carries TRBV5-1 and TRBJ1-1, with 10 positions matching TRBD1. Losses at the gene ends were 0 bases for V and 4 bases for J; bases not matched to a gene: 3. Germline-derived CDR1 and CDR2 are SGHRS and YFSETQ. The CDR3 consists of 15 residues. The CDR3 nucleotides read TGCGCCAGCAGCTTGGGACAGGGGGCGAGCACTGAAGCTTTCTTT. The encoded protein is CASSLGQGASTEAFF. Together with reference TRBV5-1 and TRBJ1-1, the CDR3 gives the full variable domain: KAGVTQTPRYLIKTRGQQVTLSCSPISGHRSVSWYQQTPGQGLQFLFEYFSETQRNKGNFPGRFSGRQFSNSRSEMNVSTLELGDSALYLCASSLGQGASTEAFFGQGTRLTVV.

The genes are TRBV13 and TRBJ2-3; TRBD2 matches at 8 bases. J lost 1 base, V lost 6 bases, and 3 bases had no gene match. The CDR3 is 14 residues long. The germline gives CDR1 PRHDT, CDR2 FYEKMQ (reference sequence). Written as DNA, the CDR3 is TGTGCCAGCAGTGCGGGGGGTCGCACAGATACGCAGTATTTT. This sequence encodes CASSAGGRTDTQYF.

CDR3 protein: CASSLGGRELFF. The DNA of the CDR3 is TGTGCCAGCAGCTTAGGGGGCAGGGAGCTGTTTTTT. J is TRBJ2-2 and V is TRBV7-6; D is possibly TRBD1 (5 bases). The CDR3 runs to 12 residues. Germline loops: CDR1 SGHVS, CDR2 FNYEAQ. Between the trimmed V and J ends, which lost 1 base and 9 bases, there was a span of 6 bases.

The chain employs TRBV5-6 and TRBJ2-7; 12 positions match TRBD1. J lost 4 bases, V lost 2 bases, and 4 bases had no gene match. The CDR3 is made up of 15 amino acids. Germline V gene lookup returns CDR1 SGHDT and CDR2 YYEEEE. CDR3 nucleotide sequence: TGTGCCAGCAGCTTTCCGGGACAGGGGGCTTACGAGCAGTACTTC. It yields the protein CASSFPGQGAYEQYF.

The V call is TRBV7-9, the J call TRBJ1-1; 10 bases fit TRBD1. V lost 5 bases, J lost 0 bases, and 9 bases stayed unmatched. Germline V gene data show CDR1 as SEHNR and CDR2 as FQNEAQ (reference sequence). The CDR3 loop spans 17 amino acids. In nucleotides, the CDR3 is TGTGCCAGCAGCCCCCCTCCCGGGACAGGGGTGAACACTGAAGCTTTCTTT. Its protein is CASSPPPGTGVNTEAFF.

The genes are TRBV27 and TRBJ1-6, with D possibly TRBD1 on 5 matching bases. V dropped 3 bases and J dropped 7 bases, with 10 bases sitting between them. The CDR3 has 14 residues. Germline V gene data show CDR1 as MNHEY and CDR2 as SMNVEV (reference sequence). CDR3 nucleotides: TGTGCCAGCAGTTTTAGGGGATCCAATTCACCCCTCCACTTT. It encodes CASSFRGSNSPLHF.

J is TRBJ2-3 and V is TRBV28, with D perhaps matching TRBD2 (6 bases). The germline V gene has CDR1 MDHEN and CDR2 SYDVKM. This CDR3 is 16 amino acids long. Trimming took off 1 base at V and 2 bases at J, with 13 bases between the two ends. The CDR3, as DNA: TGTGCCAGCAGTTTATTTGGAGGGTTCGCCACAGATACGCAGTATTTT. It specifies CASSLFGGFATDTQYF.

CDR3 protein: CASSLGTGGRDTQYF. In DNA, the CDR3 is TGTGCCAGCAGCTTAGGGACAGGGGGCAGAGATACGCAGTATTTT. The V and J genes are TRBV7-6 and TRBJ2-3; TRBD1 matches at 11 bases. The V gene end was trimmed by 1 base and the J gene end by 5 bases; junction bases not matched to a gene: 2. This CDR3 spans 15 amino acids. Per germline, CDR1 SGHVS and CDR2 FNYEAQ. Together with reference TRBV7-6 and TRBJ2-3, the CDR3 gives the full variable domain: GAGVSQSPRYKVTKRGQDVALRCDPISGHVSLYWYRQALGQGPEFLTYFNYEAQQDKSGLPNDRFSAERPEGSISTLTIQRTEQRDSAMYRCASSLGTGGRDTQYFGPGTRLTVL.

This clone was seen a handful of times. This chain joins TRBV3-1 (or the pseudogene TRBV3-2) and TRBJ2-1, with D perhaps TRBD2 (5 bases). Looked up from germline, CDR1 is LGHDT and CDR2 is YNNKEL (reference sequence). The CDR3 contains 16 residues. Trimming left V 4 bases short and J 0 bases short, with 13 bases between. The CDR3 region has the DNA TGTGCCAGCAGCCCTCTCGGGAAGGGCTCCTACAATGAGCAGTTCTTC. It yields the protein CASSPLGKGSYNEQFF.

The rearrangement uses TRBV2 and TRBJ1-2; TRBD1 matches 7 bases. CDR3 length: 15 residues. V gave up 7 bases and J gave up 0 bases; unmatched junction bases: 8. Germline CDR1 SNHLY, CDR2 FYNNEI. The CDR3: CASKPRQGANYGYTF. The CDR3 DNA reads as TGTGCCAGCAAGCCAAGACAGGGCGCTAACTATGGCTACACCTTC.

The CDR3 bases are TGCGCCAGCATTGTGGGCATAGGCTATGGCTACACCTTC. Protein sequence: CASIVGIGYGYTF. This rearrangement joins TRBV4-3 to TRBJ1-2; D is undetermined. Trimming pared 7 bases from V and 4 bases from J, leaving 13 bases between. Germline V lookup: CDR1 LGHNA, CDR2 YSLEER. The CDR3 extends over 13 amino acids.

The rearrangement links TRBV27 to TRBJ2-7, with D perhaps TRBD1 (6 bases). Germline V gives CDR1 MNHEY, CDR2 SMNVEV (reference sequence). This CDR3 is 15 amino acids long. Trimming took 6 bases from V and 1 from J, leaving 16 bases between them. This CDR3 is CASRLLGQPSYEQYF. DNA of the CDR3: TGTGCCAGCAGACTCCTAGGACAGCCATCCTACGAGCAGTACTTC.

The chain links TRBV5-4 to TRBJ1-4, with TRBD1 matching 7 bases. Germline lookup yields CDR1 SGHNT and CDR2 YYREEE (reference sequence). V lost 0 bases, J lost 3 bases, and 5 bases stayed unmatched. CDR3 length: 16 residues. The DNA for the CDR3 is TGTGCCAGCAGCTTGGGTGGGACAGCACCTAATGAAAAACTGTTTTTT. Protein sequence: CASSLGGTAPNEKLFF.

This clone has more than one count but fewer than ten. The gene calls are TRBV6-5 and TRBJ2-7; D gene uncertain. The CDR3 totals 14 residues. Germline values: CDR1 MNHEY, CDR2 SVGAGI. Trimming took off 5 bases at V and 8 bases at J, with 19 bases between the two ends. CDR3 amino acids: CASSNGPEVPKQYF. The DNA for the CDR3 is TGTGCCAGCAGTAATGGTCCAGAGGTCCCCAAGCAGTACTTC.

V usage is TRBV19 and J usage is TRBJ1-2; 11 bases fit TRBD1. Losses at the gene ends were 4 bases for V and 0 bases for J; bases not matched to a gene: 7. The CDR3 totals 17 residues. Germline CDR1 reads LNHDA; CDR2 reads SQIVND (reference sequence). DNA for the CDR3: TGTGCCAGTAGTACCTCACGGACAGGGGGCCCTAACTATGGCTACACCTTC. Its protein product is CASSTSRTGGPNYGYTF.

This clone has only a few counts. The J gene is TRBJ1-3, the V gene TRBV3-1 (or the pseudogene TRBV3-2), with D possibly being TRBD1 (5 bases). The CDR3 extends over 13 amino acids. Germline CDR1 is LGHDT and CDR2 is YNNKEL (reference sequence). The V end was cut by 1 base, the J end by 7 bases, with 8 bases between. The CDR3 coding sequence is TGTGCCAGCAGCCAAGGACAGATCAACACCATATATTTT. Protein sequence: CASSQGQINTIYF.

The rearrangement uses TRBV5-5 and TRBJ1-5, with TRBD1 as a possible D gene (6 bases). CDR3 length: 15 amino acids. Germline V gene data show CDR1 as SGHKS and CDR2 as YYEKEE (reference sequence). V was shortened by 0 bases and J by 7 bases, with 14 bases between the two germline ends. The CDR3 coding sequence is TGTGCCAGCAGCTTGGTATCAGGGGTGCAACAGCCCCAGCATTTT. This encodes CASSLVSGVQQPQHF.

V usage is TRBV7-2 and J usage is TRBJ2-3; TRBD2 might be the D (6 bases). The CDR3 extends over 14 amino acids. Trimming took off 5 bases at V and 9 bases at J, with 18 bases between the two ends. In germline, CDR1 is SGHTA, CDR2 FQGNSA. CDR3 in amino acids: CASSRSGAEGTQYF. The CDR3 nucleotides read TGTGCCAGCAGCCGGTCCGGGGCGGAGGGGACGCAGTATTTT.